Presented here are 20 T cell receptor beta chains from one specimen sequenced in a study of blood T cells in healthy people across ages. A second PCR, run for roughly 7 to 11 cycles, used a sample-barcoded 5' primer plus a J-beta primer mix. MiXCR, applied by TCRdb to the 5' RACE reads, yields one record per CDR3 protein. The table lists 1.5 million to 2 million distinct CDR3 sequences, more than 35% of them singletons, with more than 20% in the top ten. The sequenced material came from blood. These TCRs come from a human donor in good health.

J is TRBJ1-2 and V is TRBV27, with TRBD1 matching 10 bases. The V gene's germline CDR1 is MNHEY and CDR2 SMNVEV (reference sequence). The CDR3 is 15 residues long. V trimming: 4 bases; J trimming: 6 bases; junction bases outside the gene matches: 8. The CDR3 spells CASSSSTGGADGYTF. Written as DNA, the CDR3 is TGTGCCAGCAGTTCCTCGACAGGGGGCGCGGATGGCTACACCTTC.

As for this clonotype: A read error may account for a junction end that differs from germline. The chain links TRBV7-9 to TRBJ2-1; the D is unclear. The CDR3 length is 14 residues. Germline CDR1 and CDR2: SEHNR and FQNEAQ (reference sequence). The CDR3 sequence: CTSSSYGFYNEQFF. The DNA of the CDR3 is TGTACCAGCAGCTCGTACGGATTCTACAATGAGCAGTTCTTC.

The V gene is TRBV20-1, the J gene TRBJ2-5; D is possibly TRBD2 (5 bases). The last part of the DNA fits TRBJ2-7 better; the J call may be wrong. CDR1 DFQATT and CDR2 SNEGSKA come from the germline V gene (reference sequence). The CDR3 spans 14 residues. CDR3 DNA sequence: TGCAGTGCTAGACTCCAGGAGGTCCTGGACGAGCAGTACTTC. The encoded protein is CSARLQEVLDEQYF.

The rearrangement joins TRBV24-1 to TRBJ2-3; D might be TRBD1 (6 bases). Trimming took off 3 bases at V and 4 bases at J, with 16 bases between the two ends. The CDR3 runs 16 residues. CDR1 and CDR2 (germline): KGHDR, SFDVKD. The CDR3 DNA reads as TGTGCCACCAGTGATGCCTCAGGGGAAGTAGCAGATACGCAGTATTTT. Its translation: CATSDASGEVADTQYF.

This chain uses TRBV5-1 with TRBJ2-1, with 7 positions matching TRBD1. Unmatched junction bases numbered 12, after V lost 4 bases and J lost 5 bases. The germline V gene has CDR1 SGHRS and CDR2 YFSETQ. This CDR3 contains 16 residues. CDR3 loop: CASSRVKQTGDNEQFF. CDR3 nucleotide sequence: TGCGCCAGCAGCCGCGTTAAACAAACAGGGGACAATGAGCAGTTCTTC.

Remarks on this clonotype: A read error may account for a junction end that differs from germline. The V and J genes are TRBV20-1 and TRBJ2-3; 7 bases line up with TRBD2. CDR1 and CDR2 (germline): DFQATT, SNEGSKA (reference sequence). The CDR3 length is 18 residues. The CDR3 protein is CGASEGLAEYSSTDTQYF. As DNA, the CDR3 is TGCGGTGCCTCGGAGGGTCTAGCGGAATACTCTAGCACAGATACGCAGTATTTT.

The sample holds a few counts of this clonotype. V and J are TRBV11-2 and TRBJ1-6; D gene uncertain. Germline V CDR1 and CDR2: SGHAT, FQNNGV. V was trimmed by 1 base and J by 9 bases, leaving 16 bases between them. This CDR3 has 16 amino acids. The CDR3 loop is CASSLGTGILGSPLHF. The CDR3 DNA sequence: TGTGCCAGCAGCTTAGGAACCGGGATCCTGGGTTCACCCCTCCACTTT.

V is TRBV29-1 and J is TRBJ1-4; TRBD1 matches 8 bases. The germline V gene has CDR1 SQVTM and CDR2 ANQGSEA. V lost 4 bases to trimming and J lost 8 bases; unmatched junction nucleotides: 6. The CDR3 covers 13 residues. The CDR3 DNA sequence: TGCAGCGTTGGGGGGACAGGTTCCGAAAAACTGTTTTTT. This gives the protein CSVGGTGSEKLFF.

The chain recombines TRBV29-1 with TRBJ2-3; a weak D match, TRBD2 (5 bases). This CDR3 region has 12 residues. CDR1 and CDR2 from the germline V gene are SQVTM and ANQGSEA. The V end was cut by 6 bases, the J end by 5 bases, with 12 bases between. CDR3 in DNA: TGCAGCGTAGTCGTCGGGGTAGATACGCAGTATTTT. Translation gives CSVVVGVDTQYF.

A word on this clonotype: Relative to the germline gene, one junction end is altered; a read error may explain this. This chain links TRBV6-2 or TRBV6-3 with TRBJ2-7; D not certain. Looked up from germline, CDR1 is MNHEY and CDR2 is SVGEGT. This CDR3 region has 13 residues. Written as DNA, the CDR3 is TGTGCCAGCAGTTACACGGGTTCTTACGAGCAGGACTTC. Translating gives CASSYTGSYEQDF.

The chain links TRBV5-1 to TRBJ1-2; 7 bases line up with TRBD1. The V gene end was trimmed by 2 bases and the J gene end by 4 bases; junction bases not matched to a gene: 5. CDR1 and CDR2 from the germline V gene are SGHRS and YFSETQ. The CDR3 covers 14 residues. The CDR3 spells CASSLRGQGYGYTF. Here the CDR3 DNA reads TGCGCCAGCAGCTTAAGGGGGCAAGGCTATGGCTACACCTTC.

This clonotype was counted a few times. The V and J genes are TRBV12-3 or TRBV12-4 and TRBJ2-1; tentative D call: TRBD1 (6 bases). The V and J ends lost 8 bases and 4 bases respectively, with 18 bases between them. CDR3 size: 15 residues. The CDR3 loop is CASSPAGTHYNEQFF. CDR3 bases: TGTGCCAGCTCCCCTGCCGGGACACATTACAATGAGCAGTTCTTC.

This clonotype appeared a few times. CDR3 sequence reads: CSARDLRGDQPQHF. CDR3 in DNA: TGCAGTGCTAGAGATCTCAGGGGCGATCAGCCCCAGCATTTT. The chain employs TRBV20-1 and TRBJ1-5, with a tentative D call TRBD1 (6 bases). Germline CDR1 reads DFQATT; CDR2 reads SNEGSKA (reference sequence). With 0 bases removed from V and 5 bases from J, the gap between germline ends came to 11 bases. CDR3 length equals 14 residues.

This clonotype has just a few counts. The V gene is TRBV29-1, the J gene TRBJ2-5, with D possibly TRBD1 on 6 matching bases. V was clipped by 7 bases and J by 5 bases, with 11 bases between them. Per germline, CDR1 SQVTM and CDR2 ANQGSEA. This CDR3 has 11 residues. The CDR3, as DNA: TGCAGCGCCGGACAGAGGGAGACCCAGTACTTC. Residues: CSAGQRETQYF.

The chain uses TRBV24-1 and TRBJ2-1; perhaps TRBD2 as D (6 bases). The germline V and J ends were trimmed by 1 base and 12 bases, with 15 bases remaining between them. The CDR3 runs 14 residues. Germline V gene sequence: CDR1 KGHDR, CDR2 SFDVKD. CDR3 DNA: TGTGCCACCAGTGATTTAGGAGGGAGCAGTGGGCAGTTCTTC. Translation: CATSDLGGSSGQFF.

In this sample, this clonotype turned up a few times. The rearrangement joins TRBV12-3 or TRBV12-4 to TRBJ1-5; D is unresolved. Trimming removed 6 bases at V and 0 bases at J, with 12 bases between. CDR3 length equals 15 residues. CDR3 amino acids: CASSHVSDSNQPQHF. The CDR3 nucleotides are TGTGCCAGCAGCCACGTCTCCGATAGCAATCAGCCCCAGCATTTT.

V gene TRBV9 combines with J gene TRBJ2-5, with D maybe TRBD2 (6 bases). The V gene lost 0 bases and the J gene lost 1 base, with 13 bases spanning the gap. CDR3 length: 16 amino acids. The germline V gene has CDR1 SGDLS and CDR2 YYNGEE. DNA for the CDR3: TGTGCCAGCAGCGTAGCTGCGGGAACCGTCCAAGAGACCCAGTACTTC. Translating gives CASSVAAGTVQETQYF.

Concerning this clonotype: The junction departs from germline at one end; a sequencing error may be responsible. The chain carries TRBV27 and TRBJ1-5; perhaps TRBD1 as D (6 bases). CDR3 size: 16 residues. Germline V gives CDR1 MNHEY, CDR2 SMNVEV (reference sequence). The CDR3 is CTSSLSISGVGQPQHF. The CDR3 DNA sequence: TGTACCAGCAGTTTATCGATCTCAGGGGTAGGGCAGCCCCAGCATTTT.

This clonotype came up a few times. The rearrangement uses TRBV20-1 and TRBJ2-7; TRBD1 is a possible D gene (6 bases). The CDR3 is 14 residues long. The V end lost 3 bases, the J end lost 7 bases, and 19 bases lay between the germline ends. Per the germline V gene, CDR1 is DFQATT and CDR2 is SNEGSKA (reference sequence). The CDR3 DNA reads as TGCAGTGCTAGTCGGACAGCCGCCTGGGGGGAGCAGTACTTC. The encoded protein is CSASRTAAWGEQYF.

V usage is TRBV5-6 and J usage is TRBJ1-6; D is unresolved. Germline-derived CDR1 and CDR2 are SGHDT and YYEEEE. The V end lost 5 bases, the J end lost 0 bases, and 18 bases lay between the germline ends. CDR3 length: 18 residues. Written as DNA, the CDR3 is TGTGCCAGCAGATCCAGCGGTCCCTTGAGCTCCTATAATTCACCCCTCCACTTT. Translated: CASRSSGPLSSYNSPLHF.